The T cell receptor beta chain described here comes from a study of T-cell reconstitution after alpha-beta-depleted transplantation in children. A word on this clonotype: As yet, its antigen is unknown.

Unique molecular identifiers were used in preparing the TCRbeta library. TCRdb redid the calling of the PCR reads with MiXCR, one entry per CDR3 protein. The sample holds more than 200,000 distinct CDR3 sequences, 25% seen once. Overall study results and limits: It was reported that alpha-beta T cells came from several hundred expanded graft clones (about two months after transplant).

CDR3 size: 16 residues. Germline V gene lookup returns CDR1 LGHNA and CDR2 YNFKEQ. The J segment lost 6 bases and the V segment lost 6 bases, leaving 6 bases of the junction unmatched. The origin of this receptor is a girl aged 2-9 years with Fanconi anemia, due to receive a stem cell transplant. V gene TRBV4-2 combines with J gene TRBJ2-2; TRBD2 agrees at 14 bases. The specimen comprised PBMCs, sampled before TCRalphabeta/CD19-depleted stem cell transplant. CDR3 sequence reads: CASRTRLAGGPGELFF. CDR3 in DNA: TGTGCCAGCAGAACAAGACTAGCGGGGGGGCCCGGGGAGCTGTTTTTT.